The sequence of this T cell receptor beta chain was determined in a study of blood T cell repertoires in COVID-19. For the study at large: Donors in the United States, Italy and Spain gave samples during acute or convalescent COVID-19. T cells, B-cell-depleted T cells, or PBMCs supplied cDNA or gDNA.

CDR1 MGHDK and CDR2 SYGVNS come from the germline V gene. V lost 6 bases to trimming and J lost 4 bases, with 12 bases between them. The CDR3 is 14 residues long. Source study methods: Counts of nucleated cells, estimated from reference gene primer amplification, were obtained. Clones were read by immunoSEQ multiplex PCR, and TCRdb kept only the in-frame ones, dropping some. That table is the source of V, J and clone size, and D and trimming were worked out from the DNA. The table has some 87,000 clones, 80% to 90% seen once. The chain has TRBV25-1 and TRBJ2-2, with D perhaps matching TRBD2 (6 bases). The sequenced material came from peripheral blood. The TCR was taken from a human donor in a cohort sampled during active COVID-19. Here the CDR3 DNA reads TGTGCCAGCAGGGGAGGAGCGGTCACCGGGGAGCTGTTTTTT. Amino acid sequence: CASRGGAVTGELFF.